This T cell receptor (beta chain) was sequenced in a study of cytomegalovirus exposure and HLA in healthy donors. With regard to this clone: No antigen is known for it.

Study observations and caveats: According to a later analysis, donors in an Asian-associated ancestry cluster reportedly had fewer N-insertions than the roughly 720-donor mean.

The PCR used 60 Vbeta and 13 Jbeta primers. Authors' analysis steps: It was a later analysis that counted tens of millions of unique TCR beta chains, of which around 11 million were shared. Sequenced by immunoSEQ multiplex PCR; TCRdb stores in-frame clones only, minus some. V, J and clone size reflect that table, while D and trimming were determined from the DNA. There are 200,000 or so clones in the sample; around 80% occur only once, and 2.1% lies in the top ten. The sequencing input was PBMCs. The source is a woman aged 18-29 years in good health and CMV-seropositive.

As DNA, the CDR3 is TGTGCCAGTACCCAGGGTTACACTGAAGCTTTCTTT. As protein: CASTQGYTEAFF. The chain couples TRBV19 to TRBJ1-1; possible D gene TRBD1, 5 bases. The length of the CDR3 is 12 residues. Germline CDR1 reads LNHDA; CDR2 reads SQIVND (reference sequence). Trimming cost V 7 bases and J 3 bases, with 9 bases left between them.